This T cell receptor (beta chain) came from a study of T-cell memory formation after mild COVID-19 (dated by TCRdb to the early 2020s). Looking at the study overall: Most TCR sequence clusters were specific to one of the two donors. In a couple of donors, T-cell clones that expanded and contracted after mild COVID-19 were followed by sequencing TCRalpha and TCRbeta repertoires longitudinally. The cohort was made up of two young adult volunteers, one female and one male, who were previously healthy. Results the study describes overall, beyond this receptor: The study covered only two mild cases, and larger cohorts including severe cases with pre-infection samples were considered necessary. Some responding clones were found in pre-infection memory, which suggests that pre-existing cross-reactive memory T cells took part in the SARS-CoV-2 response. SARS-CoV-2 specificity of the second-wave clones peaking on day 37 was not confirmed. From day 15 to 85, contracting clones showed balanced CD4/CD8 phenotypes, whereas a second wave of clones that expanded from day 15 to 37 leaned towards CD4+. Contracting CD4+ clones appeared mostly in the CM and EM memory subsets, whereas CD8+ clones were enriched in EMRA.

Worth noting for this clonotype: Which antigen it targets is not known. Qualities for individual bases were not recorded, and no much larger clone is one base off.

V drops 2 bases and J drops 4 bases, leaving 14 bases in between. The germline V gene provides CDR1 MNHNS and CDR2 SASEGT. There are 15 amino acids in the CDR3, from cysteine to phenylalanine inclusive. Of all the DNA, just the CDR3 is kept, 45 bases in frame from base 1. Ficoll-Paque density gradient centrifugation was used to isolate PBMCs. Sequencing relied on an Illumina NovaSeq 6000. TCRalpha and TCRbeta cDNA libraries were built by 5'RACE with constant-segment primers, adding sample barcodes and unique molecular identifiers. Trizol reagent was used to extract RNA from every sample. Library amplification was performed in two PCR steps, and a second sample barcode and Illumina TruSeq adapters were introduced in the second step. Sequencing of libraries was performed on an Illumina NovaSeq with 2 x 150 bp paired-end reads. Processing in the source paper ran as follows. Demultiplexing of reads and collapsing into UMI-guided consensus sequences were performed with migec v1.2.7. Using mixcr v2.1.11, the UMI consensuses were aligned to TRA and TRB V and J templates and assembled into clonotypes. A clonotype was counted as expanded or contracted only when both edgeR and NoisET called the clonotype significant, with the noise models trained on biological replicates. For edgeR calls, the cutoffs were a false discovery rate-adjusted p below 0.01 and a log2 fold-change threshold of 1. As an exploratory analysis of dynamics, max-normalized trajectories of the 1000 most abundant clonotypes were examined with PCA combined with hierarchical clustering. Separately sequenced CD4+ and CD8+ repertoires were used to assign a CD4 or CD8 phenotype to each responding clone. The public reads were reprocessed in TCRdb via fastp at Q25 and MiXCR, keeping in-frame beta chains. Rows with one shared CDR3 protein collapse into an entry with the most common genes and DNA. Clone size and V and J calls follow TCRdb, not the original study. Within this sample are hundreds of thousands of distinct CDR3 sequences, with less than 25% of them counted one time only. The ten top clones hold 8.4% of the sample.

The TCR comes from an adult woman who had mild COVID-19 (a few samples of this study predate the infection). The sample titles of this study are shuffled in the database, so cell type and time point are left out; the donor was told from shared clones. Sequenced material: PBMCs or a T cell subset sorted from them (not recorded which). The chain is encoded by TRBV6-1 joined to TRBJ1-2; the D gene lacks a confident call. The CDR3 region reads CASSEIFFLSYGYTF. The DNA is as follows: TGTGCCAGCAGTGAAATCTTCTTTCTTAGCTATGGCTACACCTTC.